A single sample gave rise to the 12 T cell receptor beta chains below, sequenced in a study of blood T cell repertoires in COVID-19. Repertoires were generated with immunoSEQ multiplex PCR, while TCRdb's copy carries only in-frame clones and drops some. The profile covers 14,000 to 15,000 clones, with around 73% appearing a single time and roughly 15% taken by the ten largest. Sample: peripheral blood. These receptors all stem from a human donor in a cohort sampled during active COVID-19.

The J gene is TRBJ2-2, the V gene TRBV9; 7 positions match TRBD1. This CDR3 comprises 15 residues. V shed 0 bases and J 4 bases; nucleotides not matched to a gene: 3. Per germline, CDR1 SGDLS and CDR2 YYNGEE. CDR3 in DNA: TGTGCCAGCAGCGTAGTAGGGGGCGTCACCGGGGAGCTGTTTTTT. It codes for CASSVVGGVTGELFF.

There are a few counts of this clone. This CDR3 is CASSQDGAGTGELFF. CDR3 sequence (DNA): TGTGCCAGCAGCCAAGATGGAGCGGGCACCGGGGAGCTGTTTTTT. The chain links TRBV4-2 to TRBJ2-2; perhaps TRBD2 as D (6 bases). The germline V gene has CDR1 LGHNA and CDR2 YNFKEQ. This CDR3 has 15 amino acids. Trimming pared 0 bases from V and 4 bases from J, leaving 9 bases between.

The CDR3 DNA reads TGTGCCAGCAGCTTCCCTCTCCGGGGCGGGAGAGAAACAGATACGCAGTATTTT. Residues: CASSFPLRGGRETDTQYF. This chain links TRBV7-6 with TRBJ2-3, with 7 bases identical to TRBD2. Losses at the gene ends were 3 bases for V and 3 bases for J; bases not matched to a gene: 15. The germline V gene has CDR1 SGHVS and CDR2 FNYEAQ. The CDR3 runs to 18 residues.

The rearrangement links TRBV6-1 to TRBJ2-7, with 7 bases aligning to TRBD1. After removal of 2 bases from V and 6 bases from J, the junction contained 10 bases not matched to a gene. Germline CDR1 reads MNHNS; CDR2 reads SASEGT. The CDR3 has 15 amino acids. The CDR3 coding sequence is TGTGCCAGCAGTGAACAAGGGGGACAGCCTGGCGAGCAGTACTTC. Its protein product is CASSEQGGQPGEQYF.

This clone was detected only once. DNA of the CDR3: TGTGCCAGCAGCTTAACCCTTACAGGGGAGAGCTATGGCTACACCTTC. Translation gives CASSLTLTGESYGYTF. The genes are TRBV7-2 and TRBJ1-2; 7 nucleotides agree with TRBD1. V lost 2 bases to trimming and J lost 4 bases; unmatched junction nucleotides: 10. Germline-derived CDR1 and CDR2 are SGHTA and FQGNSA. The CDR3 contains 16 residues.

The chain has TRBV7-9 and TRBJ2-5; 10 positions match TRBD1. Losses at the gene ends were 5 bases for V and 2 bases for J; bases not matched to a gene: 5. The CDR3 runs to 15 residues. Germline V gives CDR1 SEHNR, CDR2 FQNEAQ (reference sequence). CDR3 in amino acids: CASSIGQGDQETQYF. In nucleotides, the CDR3 is TGTGCCAGCAGCATCGGACAGGGGGATCAAGAGACCCAGTACTTC.

CDR3 sequence: CASSVGSSPYSYEQYF. The CDR3 DNA reads as TGTGCCAGCAGCGTAGGGTCTAGCCCGTACTCCTACGAGCAGTACTTC. The chain uses TRBV9 and TRBJ2-7, with D perhaps TRBD2 (5 bases). Germline V CDR1 and CDR2: SGDLS, YYNGEE. The CDR3 extends over 16 amino acids. V lost 0 bases, J lost 0 bases, and 13 bases lay in between.

The rearrangement links TRBV19 to TRBJ1-6; TRBD1 agrees at 9 bases. V dropped 5 bases and J dropped 7; count of bases not matched to a gene: 9. This CDR3 comprises 16 residues. CDR1 and CDR2 (germline): LNHDA, SQIVND (reference sequence). The CDR3 spells CASSLTPGQGNSPLHF. In DNA form, the CDR3 reads TGTGCCAGTAGTTTGACACCGGGACAGGGCAATTCACCCCTCCACTTT.

The rearrangement joins TRBV12-3 or TRBV12-4 to TRBJ1-2; 7 nucleotides agree with TRBD1. CDR3 length: 13 residues. V was clipped by 6 bases and J by 3 bases; unmatched bases: 4. Here the CDR3 reads CASSLDRDYGYTF. The CDR3 coding sequence is TGTGCCAGCAGCCTCGACAGGGACTATGGCTACACCTTC.

The chain couples TRBV28 to TRBJ2-3; 12 bases align to TRBD2. Germline values: CDR1 MDHEN, CDR2 SYDVKM. Germline trimming cut 4 bases from V and 5 bases from J; bases unmatched to any gene: 4. There are 15 residues in the CDR3. The CDR3: CASSSSGGAVDTQYF. The DNA for the CDR3 is TGTGCCAGCAGTTCTAGCGGGGGGGCCGTAGATACGCAGTATTTT.

This clone was counted a few times. CDR3 sequence reads: CASSEGESGANVLTF. The CDR3 DNA sequence: TGTGCCAGCAGTGAGGGCGAGTCAGGGGCCAACGTCCTGACTTTC. V is TRBV6-1 and J is TRBJ2-6; unclear D gene. Germline V gives CDR1 MNHNS, CDR2 SASEGT. The CDR3 covers 15 residues. Trimming removed 3 bases at V and 4 bases at J, with 10 bases between.

The rearrangement links TRBV2 to TRBJ1-4; 8 nucleotides align to TRBD1. This CDR3 spans 14 amino acids. The germline gives CDR1 SNHLY, CDR2 FYNNEI. After removal of 7 bases from V and 5 bases from J, the junction contained 6 bases not matched to a gene. The CDR3 region is CASKLTGVNEKLFF. CDR3 bases: TGTGCCAGCAAATTGACAGGGGTGAATGAAAAACTGTTTTTT. The complete variable domain, with remaining parts taken from reference TRBV2 and TRBJ1-4, reads EPEVTQTPSHQVTQMGQEVILRCVPISNHLYFYWYRQILGQKVEFLVSFYNNEISEKSEIFDDQFSVERPDGSNFTLKIRSTKLEDSAMYFCASKLTGVNEKLFFGSGTQLSVL.